The sequence of this T cell receptor beta chain was determined in a study of blood T cells in healthy people across ages. Study-wide results and limits: The donors' CMV status was not determined, possibly confounding changes in expanded clonotypes.

This clonotype was seen a handful of times. What it binds is not known. A junction boundary mismatches the germline segment, possibly from a read error. There are 14 residues in the CDR3. Germline-derived CDR1 and CDR2 are KGHSH and LQKENI. A sample-barcoded 5' primer and a J-beta primer mix were used in a second PCR of about 7 to 11 cycles. With 12 random nucleotides, a template-switch adaptor tagged each individual cDNA molecule. No fewer than 2.5 million CDR3-containing paired-end reads came from each sample. TCRdb ran MiXCR on the 5' RACE reads and lists one entry per CDR3 protein. The table shows 600,000 to 800,000 distinct CDR3 sequences, with more than 45% occurring only once.

This chain links TRBV18 with TRBJ2-5; D call uncertain. The clonotype originates from a woman of 80 years or more in good health. Input material: blood. The CDR3, as DNA: TGTGCCAGCTCACTGCCGGACGGTCAAGAGGCCCAGTACTTC. It is translated as CASSLPDGQEAQYF.